The rows below give T cell receptor beta chains drawn from one sample of a study of blood T cells in healthy people across ages. TCRdb reprocessed the 5' RACE reads with MiXCR, giving one entry per CDR3 protein. The table lists hundreds of thousands of distinct CDR3 sequences, about 25% of them singletons. The same sample was also studied in work on T cells of mothers and their children.

Sequencing input: blood. The source is a boy aged 5-17 years in good health. Each CDR3 is given with its conserved first and last residue. A D gene is named only where the DNA matches it firmly. The size of a clone is reported for some rows only, either as once, few or many, or as a class for expanded clones.

>-|few|TRBV7-9|TRBJ2-3
TGTGCCAGCAGGTCGGGACCCTCAGCGAGTACAGATACGCAGTATTTT
CASRSGPSASTDTQYF
>-|-|TRBV10-3|TRBJ2-7
TGTGCCATCAGTGAGTCCAGGCGGGGACCATACGAGCAGTACTTC
CAISESRRGPYEQYF
>-|-|TRBV2|TRBJ2-7
TGTGCCAGCAGTGCGTCGGGGCCCTCCTACGAGCAGTACTTC
CASSASGPSYEQYF
>TRBD1|few|TRBV6-5|TRBJ1-1
TGTGCCAGCAACTCGGACAGGGAAGCTTTCTTT
CASNSDREAFF
>TRBD2|few|TRBV29-1|TRBJ2-1
TGCAGCGTGGACGGACTAGCGGGAGGCCACGGGGGAGCCAATGAGCAGTTCTTC
CSVDGLAGGHGGANEQFF
>TRBD2|-|TRBV7-9|TRBJ2-3
TGTGCCAGCAGCGACGTAGCGGGAGGGGTAGATACGCAGTATTTT
CASSDVAGGVDTQYF
>-|-|TRBV5-6|TRBJ2-7
TGTGCCAGCAGCTCGTACGGGACTCTCTACGAGCAGTACTTC
CASSSYGTLYEQYF
>-|-|TRBV14|TRBJ2-5
TGTGCCAGCAGCCAACGAGGTTCAGAGACCCAGTACTTC
CASSQRGSETQYF
>-|-|TRBV18|TRBJ2-7
TGTGCCAGCTCACCAAGGTTCGCCGACGAGCAGTACTTC
CASSPRFADEQYF
>TRBD1|-|TRBV4-1|TRBJ1-4
TGCGCCAGCAGCCAAGCTCCGACAGGGGGAGGTGAAAAACTGTTTTTT
CASSQAPTGGGEKLFF
>-|-|TRBV20-1|TRBJ2-5
TGCAGTGCTAGCCCCGGGGAGGTACGAGAGACCCAGTACTTC
CSASPGEVRETQYF
>TRBD2|-|TRBV5-1|TRBJ2-1
TGCGCCAGCAGCTACCGGGAGGGCCAGGGTAATGAGCAGTTCTTC
CASSYREGQGNEQFF
>TRBD1|-|TRBV3-1|TRBJ2-7
TGTGCCAGCAGCCAAGCTGGGACAGACGAGCAGTACTTC
CASSQAGTDEQYF
>TRBD1|few|TRBV5-1|TRBJ2-5
TGCGCCAGCAGCCTCCGGGACAGGGGGCGCGAGACCCAGTACTTC
CASSLRDRGRETQYF
>-|-|TRBV29-1|TRBJ2-5
TGCAGCGTTGCCCCCCAGGCCAGCCAAGAGACCCAGTACTTC
CSVAPQASQETQYF
>-|few|TRBV3-1|TRBJ2-7
TGTGCCAGCAGCCAAGGAGGGGACTTGCCCTATGGGCAGTACTTC
CASSQGGDLPYGQYF
>-|few|TRBV29-1|TRBJ1-2
TGCAGCGTTGAAGGGGGGGCTAGACGGACTTATGGCTACACCTTC
CSVEGGARRTYGYTF
>TRBD1|few|TRBV4-1|TRBJ2-3
TGCGCCAGCAGCCAAATACAGGGGGCGGCAGATACGCAGTATTTT
CASSQIQGAADTQYF
>TRBD1|-|TRBV29-1|TRBJ2-6
TGCAGCGTTGGGTACAGGGGGTCGGCTGGGGCCAACGTCCTGACTTTC
CSVGYRGSAGANVLTF
>-|-|TRBV7-9|TRBJ1-6
TGTGCCAGCAGCCCCCTCGATGCGAGGGGTCCCGGTTCACCCCTCCACTTT
CASSPLDARGPGSPLHF
>TRBD2|few|TRBV6-5|TRBJ2-3
TGTGCCAGCAGCTTAGCGGGAGATGGAACAGATACGCAGTATTTT
CASSLAGDGTDTQYF
>-|-|TRBV12-3/TRBV12-4|TRBJ2-2
TGTGCCAGCAGCCCATATCTAGCGAGCACCGGGGAGCTGTTTTTT
CASSPYLASTGELFF
>-|-|TRBV28|TRBJ1-1
TGTGCCAGCAGTTACCCCAGGGACGGCTTGAACACTGAAGCTTTCTTT
CASSYPRDGLNTEAFF
>-|-|TRBV24-1|TRBJ2-1
TGTGCCACCAGGTTAGACAATGAGCAGTTCTTC
CATRLDNEQFF
>-|few|TRBV6-1|TRBJ2-7
TGTGCCAGCAGTGGTGGGACGCCAAGAGCCTACGAGCAGTACTTC
CASSGGTPRAYEQYF
>TRBD1|-|TRBV10-3|TRBJ2-3
TGTGCCACCAAGGAGGACAGGGTTTCGGGCCGAAGCACAGATACGCAGTATTTT
CATKEDRVSGRSTDTQYF
>-|once|TRBV6-6|TRBJ2-1
TGTGCCAGCAGTTACACGGGACTTGAGCAGTTCTTC
CASSYTGLEQFF
>-|-|TRBV7-2|TRBJ1-3
TGTGCCAGCAGCTTGGACGGCTCCCCAGGAAACACCATATATTTT
CASSLDGSPGNTIYF
>TRBD2|once|TRBV7-3|TRBJ2-3
TGTGCCAGCAGCTTCACGGGGGGAGGCACAGATACGCAGTATTTT
CASSFTGGGTDTQYF
>-|many|TRBV7-2|TRBJ2-1
TGTGCCAGCAGCCCTCAAAACAATGAGCAGTTCTTC
CASSPQNNEQFF
>-|-|TRBV9|TRBJ2-6
TGTGCCAGCAGCGTAGTCGACTCTGGGGCCAACGTCCTGACTTTC
CASSVVDSGANVLTF
>-|few|TRBV7-2|TRBJ1-1
TGTGCCAGCAGCCGTAACATGAACACTGAAGCTTTCTTT
CASSRNMNTEAFF
>-|few|TRBV14|TRBJ2-1
TGTGCCAGCAGCCAAGCCAAGGGGATCCTCTACAATGAGCAGTTCTTC
CASSQAKGILYNEQFF
>TRBD2|few|TRBV15|TRBJ2-5
TGTGCCACCAGCAGAGTTCGAGCGGGAGTGGGGGAGACCCAGTACTTC
CATSRVRAGVGETQYF
>-|-|TRBV9|TRBJ2-7
TGTGCCAGCAGCGTAGGACCCTCAGGAACCTACGAGCAGTACTTC
CASSVGPSGTYEQYF
>-|-|TRBV24-1|TRBJ2-1
TGTGCCACCAGTGATTTCGCGGGCACTCGGGATGAGCAGTTCTTC
CATSDFAGTRDEQFF
>TRBD1|-|TRBV7-2|TRBJ1-3
TGTGCCAGCAGCTTTCGGGGACAGGTGGGAAACACCATATATTTT
CASSFRGQVGNTIYF
>TRBD2|-|TRBV15|TRBJ2-5
TGTGCCACCAGCACAGACATTAGCGGGGGGGCCCGGACCCAGTACTTC
CATSTDISGGARTQYF
>-|-|TRBV2|TRBJ2-5
TGTGCCAGCAGGCCTGGCCCTAGCCAGGAGACCCAGTACTTC
CASRPGPSQETQYF
>TRBD1|-|TRBV4-1|TRBJ1-4
TGCGCCAGCAGCCCCCGGACAGGGATCTTACCAAATGAAAAGCTGTTTTTT
CASSPRTGILPNEKLFF
>TRBD1|-|TRBV29-1|TRBJ2-1
TGCAGCGCCACAGGGGCGGCCCTGTTCTTC
CSATGAALFF
>-|-|TRBV6-2/TRBV6-3|TRBJ2-5
TGTGCCAGCAACGGACAGCAAGAGACCCAGTACTTC
CASNGQQETQYF
>TRBD1|-|TRBV2|TRBJ2-7
TGTGCCAGCAGTAAAAGACAGGGGTCCTACGAGCAGTACTTC
CASSKRQGSYEQYF
>TRBD1|few|TRBV4-1|TRBJ2-7
TGCGCCAGCAGCCAAGAAGGAGGACAGGCACACTACGAGCAGTACTTC
CASSQEGGQAHYEQYF
>-|-|TRBV6-2/TRBV6-3|TRBJ2-5
TGTGCCAGCAGTTACTCGATGGGGATTTCGGACTTC
CASSYSMGISDF
>-|few|TRBV21-1|TRBJ1-2
TGTGCCAGCAGCAAAGATATATCCTGCTATCTCTATGGCTACACCTTC
CASSKDISCYLYGYTF
>TRBD2|-|TRBV27|TRBJ2-1
TGTGCCAGCAGTTGGGGGGGGGACAATGAGCAGTTCTTC
CASSWGGDNEQFF
>-|few|TRBV29-1|TRBJ2-7
TGCAGCGCGACAGAAACCTACGAGCAGTACTTC
CSATETYEQYF
>TRBD2|once|TRBV19|TRBJ2-3
TGTGCCGCACGGGGGGGCGGTACGCAGTATTTT
CAARGGGTQYF
>-|few|TRBV28|TRBJ2-1
TGTGCCAGCTTACGGAGAACCCAATACAATGAGCAGTTCTTC
CASLRRTQYNEQFF
>TRBD1|few|TRBV5-1|TRBJ2-1
TGCGCCAGCAGCCGGGACAGGGGCGTGAATGAGCAGTTCTTC
CASSRDRGVNEQFF
>TRBD1|-|TRBV11-1|TRBJ2-5
TGTGCCAGCAGCTTAGGGGACAGAGAGCAAGAGACCCAGTACTTC
CASSLGDREQETQYF
>-|few|TRBV18|TRBJ2-7
TGTGCCAGCTCACCGGGGACTTTTCCCGACGAGCAGTACTTC
CASSPGTFPDEQYF
>-|few|TRBV29-1|TRBJ2-2
TGCAGCGTCCGTGACAGTAACACCGGGGAGCTGTTTTTT
CSVRDSNTGELFF
>-|few|TRBV5-6|TRBJ1-3
TGTGCCAGCACCCCTCGGTGGTCCTCTGGAAACACCATATATTTT
CASTPRWSSGNTIYF
>TRBD1|few|TRBV2|TRBJ2-7
TGTGCCAGCAGAGCCGGGACAGGGGAAGGATACGAGCAGTACTTC
CASRAGTGEGYEQYF
>TRBD2|few|TRBV20-1|TRBJ2-1
TGCAGTGCTAGAGGCACTAGCGGGAACTACAATGAGCAGTTCTTC
CSARGTSGNYNEQFF
>-|-|TRBV28|TRBJ2-2
TGTGCCAGCAGTCCACTAAAGAGGGAGCTGTTTTTT
CASSPLKRELFF
>TRBD1|few|TRBV7-2|TRBJ1-4
TGTGCCAGCAGCTTCGATGCAGGGGGCAATGAAAAACTGTTTTTT
CASSFDAGGNEKLFF